Below, one T cell receptor (beta chain) is given with its context. These data belong to a study of blood T cell repertoires in COVID-19. Across the whole study: Samples came from the United States, Italy and Spain, spanning acute and convalescent COVID-19. In each case, the material was cDNA or gDNA derived from T cells, B-cell-depleted T cells, or PBMCs.

Residents of approximately 25 US areas, aged about 18 to 89 years, made up the participants. All recovered Cohort 3 donors got two negative PCRs, got clearance, or saw symptom resolution. V lost 9 bases and J lost 1, with 7 bases in between. In germline, CDR1 is LNHDA, CDR2 SQIVND (reference sequence). The CDR3 has 13 amino acids. Profiled with immunoSEQ multiplex PCR; TCRdb holds only in-frame clones, not every one. The data contain under 350,000 clones, around 86% of them seen just once; the ten biggest clones take up under 3%. The material sequenced was PBMCs or T cells enriched from blood (not recorded which). The sequence was collected from a woman aged 18-30 years who had recovered from COVID-19. This rearrangement joins TRBV19 to TRBJ1-6; D unresolved. This CDR3 is CASARSYNSPLHF. The CDR3 DNA follows: TGTGCCAGCGCGAGGTCCTATAATTCACCCCTCCACTTT.